Listed below are T cell receptor beta chains from one sample, sequenced in a study of T-cell reconstitution after alpha-beta-depleted transplantation in children. Each CDR3 protein is one row after TCRdb ran MiXCR on the PCR reads. The sample includes 600,000 to 700,000 distinct CDR3 sequences, over 15% of them seen just once. Here the sequenced sample was PBMCs from the stem cell graft donor, taken from the stem cell graft. These receptors all stem from a human donor who donated a stem cell graft to a child with acute myeloid leukemia. The CDR3 runs from the conserved cysteine through the conserved F or W. The D gene is left open where the match is weak. Where a row states a size, it is once, few, many or the class of an expanded clone; other rows omit it.

length: 14
J: TRBJ1-4
size: -
D: -
V: TRBV4-3
DNA: TGCGCCAGCAGCCAATTGGGAGGGGATGAAAAACTGTTTTTT
CDR3: CASSQLGGDEKLFF

length: 17
J: TRBJ2-1
size: -
D: -
V: TRBV5-1
DNA: TGCGCCAGCAGCCTACCTTCTGGGGGGCGAAATTCCAATGAGCAGTTCTTC
CDR3: CASSLPSGGRNSNEQFF

length: 18
J: TRBJ2-6
size: many
D: TRBD1
V: TRBV11-3
DNA: TGTGCCAGCAGCTTAAGGACAGGGCTATTCTCTGGGGCCAACGTCCTGACTTTC
CDR3: CASSLRTGLFSGANVLTF

length: 14
J: TRBJ2-3
size: many
D: -
V: TRBV7-2
DNA: TGTGCCAGCAGCTTAGGTCTTGCCTCAGATACGCAGTATTTT
CDR3: CASSLGLASDTQYF

length: 13
J: TRBJ1-5
size: few
D: TRBD1
V: TRBV20-1
DNA: TGCAGTGCTAGGGGGGGGGACCAGACAGGGAACAATTTT
CDR3: CSARGGDQTGNNF

length: 12
J: TRBJ2-1
size: many
D: -
V: TRBV7-6
DNA: TGTGCCAGCAGCTTCGACAGGTGGAAAGTTACCTTC
CDR3: CASSFDRWKVTF

length: 14
J: TRBJ2-5
size: -
D: -
V: TRBV7-9
DNA: TGTGCCAGCAGCTCCATAGGGCGCCGGGAGACCCAGTACTTC
CDR3: CASSSIGRRETQYF

length: 17
J: TRBJ1-6
size: few
D: -
V: TRBV28
DNA: TGTGCCAGCAGCTCCCGGGGCAGGGCAAGCTATAATTCACCCCTCCACTTT
CDR3: CASSSRGRASYNSPLHF

length: 13
J: TRBJ2-7
size: many
D: TRBD2
V: TRBV20-1
DNA: TGCAGTGCTACAATAGCGGGGGGGCTTGAGCAGTACTTC
CDR3: CSATIAGGLEQYF

length: 15
J: TRBJ2-7
size: few
D: -
V: TRBV20-1
DNA: TGCAGTGCTAGAGCGAATGAACGGGGGTCCTACGAGCAGTACTTC
CDR3: CSARANERGSYEQYF

length: 16
J: TRBJ2-4
size: few
D: TRBD2
V: TRBV7-9
DNA: TGTGCCAGCATCGATAGCGGGGGGAGTTCCAAAAACATTCAGTACTTC
CDR3: CASIDSGGSSKNIQYF

length: 14
J: TRBJ1-6
size: -
D: -
V: TRBV11-2
DNA: TGTGCCAGCAGCCTCGGACAGAGGGGTTCACCCCTCCACTTT
CDR3: CASSLGQRGSPLHF

length: 14
J: TRBJ1-3
size: many
D: -
V: TRBV20-1
DNA: TGCAGTGCCAAACTAGACAACTCTGGAAACACCATATATTTT
CDR3: CSAKLDNSGNTIYF

length: 13
J: TRBJ2-1
size: once
D: -
V: TRBV11-1
DNA: TGTGCCAGCAGCTTTGAAGGAAACAATGAGCAGTTCTTC
CDR3: CASSFEGNNEQFF

length: 14
J: TRBJ2-7
size: many
D: TRBD1
V: TRBV29-1
DNA: TGCAGCGCTCTGGGGACAGAGAACTCCTACGAGCAGTACTTC
CDR3: CSALGTENSYEQYF

length: 14
J: TRBJ1-2
size: few
D: -
V: TRBV6-1
DNA: TGTGCCAGCATGCAGCCGGACGCGGACTATGGCTACACCTTC
CDR3: CASMQPDADYGYTF

length: 17
J: TRBJ1-3
size: -
D: -
V: TRBV4-3
DNA: TGCGCCAGCAGCCAAGATAGGAGTCAGTTCTCTGGAAACACCATATATTTT
CDR3: CASSQDRSQFSGNTIYF

length: 14
J: TRBJ2-5
size: many
D: TRBD1
V: TRBV7-9
DNA: TGTGCCAGCAGCTTAACCAGGGGGCAAGAGACCCAGTACTTC
CDR3: CASSLTRGQETQYF

length: 14
J: TRBJ1-1
size: few
D: TRBD1
V: TRBV12-3/TRBV12-4
DNA: TGTGCCAGCAGCTGGGGACAGGGCCCCACTGAAGCTTTCTTT
CDR3: CASSWGQGPTEAFF

length: 18
J: TRBJ2-3
size: -
D: TRBD2
V: TRBV4-3
DNA: TGCGCCAGCAGCCAAGATCCCTTGCGGGGGGGCGGCACAGATACGCAGTATTTT
CDR3: CASSQDPLRGGGTDTQYF

length: 13
J: TRBJ2-1
size: many
D: -
V: TRBV24-1
DNA: TGTGCCACCAGTACGGGTGTAGAGGACGAGCAGTTCTTC
CDR3: CATSTGVEDEQFF

length: 16
J: TRBJ1-6
size: few
D: -
V: TRBV7-9
DNA: TGTGCCAGCAGCTTAGTCGGCGCGGTCGATAATTCACCCCTCCACTTT
CDR3: CASSLVGAVDNSPLHF

length: 15
J: TRBJ2-3
size: many
D: -
V: TRBV7-3
DNA: TGTGCCAGCAGCTTATCGACTCTTAGCACAGATACGCAGTATTTT
CDR3: CASSLSTLSTDTQYF

length: 15
J: TRBJ2-2
size: many
D: TRBD1
V: TRBV12-3/TRBV12-4
DNA: TGTGCCAGCAGTCCTAGACGACAGGGGGCTGGGGAGCTGTTTTTT
CDR3: CASSPRRQGAGELFF

length: 14
J: TRBJ2-7
size: -
D: -
V: TRBV20-1
DNA: TGCAGTGCTAGAGAGCGCCGTCTCCTTGGAGAGCAGTACTTC
CDR3: CSARERRLLGEQYF

length: 14
J: TRBJ2-7
size: few
D: -
V: TRBV18
DNA: TGTGCCAGCTCACCACCGACAGCCTCCTACGAGCAGTACTTC
CDR3: CASSPPTASYEQYF

length: 14
J: TRBJ2-2
size: -
D: -
V: TRBV6-1
DNA: TGTGCCAGCAGTGGACAGGTCGACACCGGGGAGCTGTTTTTT
CDR3: CASSGQVDTGELFF

length: 16
J: TRBJ1-3
size: -
D: -
V: TRBV7-2
DNA: TGTGCCAGCAGCTTCACCCACAGCTCCACTGGAAACACCATATATTTT
CDR3: CASSFTHSSTGNTIYF

length: 14
J: TRBJ2-5
size: few
D: -
V: TRBV12-5
DNA: TGTGCTAGTGGTTTGACGGGTCTGAGAGAGACCCAGTACTTC
CDR3: CASGLTGLRETQYF

length: 14
J: TRBJ2-7
size: many
D: TRBD1
V: TRBV7-2
DNA: TGTGCCAGCAGCGCCAACCCAGGGGGCTACGAGCAGTACTTC
CDR3: CASSANPGGYEQYF

length: 14
J: TRBJ2-1
size: -
D: TRBD1
V: TRBV7-9
DNA: TGTGCCAGCAGCCGACAGGGGGCGGACAATGAGCAGTTCTTC
CDR3: CASSRQGADNEQFF

length: 16
J: TRBJ2-7
size: many
D: -
V: TRBV20-1
DNA: TGCAGTGCTAGAGTGTCCGGCGGGGTGGACAACTACGAGCAGTACTTC
CDR3: CSARVSGGVDNYEQYF

length: 12
J: TRBJ2-4
size: few
D: TRBD2
V: TRBV7-9
DNA: TGTGCCAGCAGCTCCCTAGCGGGGGAATGGTACTTC
CDR3: CASSSLAGEWYF

length: 15
J: TRBJ2-5
size: many
D: -
V: TRBV7-7
DNA: TGTGCCAGCAGCAGAGGCGGTGGAGCAAGCGAGACCCAGTACTTC
CDR3: CASSRGGGASETQYF

length: 14
J: TRBJ1-4
size: many
D: TRBD1
V: TRBV29-1
DNA: TGCAGCGTTACAACAGGGGGGACTAATGAAAAACTGTTTTTT
CDR3: CSVTTGGTNEKLFF

length: 12
J: TRBJ1-5
size: few
D: -
V: TRBV24-1
DNA: TGTGCCATCTCGTCGGGGACCCAGCCCCAGCATTTT
CDR3: CAISSGTQPQHF

length: 17
J: TRBJ2-1
size: many
D: TRBD2
V: TRBV20-1
DNA: TGCAGTGCTAGTGGTTGGGGACTAGCGGGGGGGCAGAATGAGCAGTTCTTC
CDR3: CSASGWGLAGGQNEQFF

length: 12
J: TRBJ1-4
size: many
D: -
V: TRBV29-1
DNA: TGCAGCGTCGAAGACAGGAATGAAAAACTGTTTTTT
CDR3: CSVEDRNEKLFF

length: 15
J: TRBJ2-3
size: many
D: -
V: TRBV20-1
DNA: TGCAGTGCTCCGAGACAGAATCCCCCCACAGATACGCAGTATTTT
CDR3: CSAPRQNPPTDTQYF

length: 14
J: TRBJ2-2
size: many
D: -
V: TRBV20-1
DNA: TGCAGTGCTAGACTTCCGGGAAGGGCCGGGGAGCTGTTTTTT
CDR3: CSARLPGRAGELFF

length: 14
J: TRBJ1-2
size: few
D: TRBD1
V: TRBV13
DNA: TGTGCCAGCAGCGGGGACAGGGGGATGTTTGGCTACACCTTC
CDR3: CASSGDRGMFGYTF

length: 11
J: TRBJ1-2
size: many
D: -
V: TRBV29-1
DNA: TGCAGCACCAGGACCGAGCGAGGCTACACCTTC
CDR3: CSTRTERGYTF

length: 15
J: TRBJ1-4
size: many
D: -
V: TRBV20-1
DNA: TGCAGTGCTACCGGGGGAGGAACAACTAATGAAAAACTGTTTTTT
CDR3: CSATGGGTTNEKLFF